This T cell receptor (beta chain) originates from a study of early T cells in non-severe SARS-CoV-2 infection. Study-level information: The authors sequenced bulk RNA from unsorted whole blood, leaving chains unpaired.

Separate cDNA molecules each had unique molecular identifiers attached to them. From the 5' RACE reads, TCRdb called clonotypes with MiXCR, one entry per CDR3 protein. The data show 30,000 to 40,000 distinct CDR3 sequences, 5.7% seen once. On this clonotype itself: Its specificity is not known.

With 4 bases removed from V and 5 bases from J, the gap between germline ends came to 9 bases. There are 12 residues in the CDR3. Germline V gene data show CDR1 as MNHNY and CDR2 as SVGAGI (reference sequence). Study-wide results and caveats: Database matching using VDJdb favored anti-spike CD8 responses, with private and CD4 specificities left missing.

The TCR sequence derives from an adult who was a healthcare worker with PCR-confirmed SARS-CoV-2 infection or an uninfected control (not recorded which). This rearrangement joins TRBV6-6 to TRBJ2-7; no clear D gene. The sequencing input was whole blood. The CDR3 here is CASSSRSDEQYV. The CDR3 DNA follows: TGTGCCAGCAGTTCCCGGTCAGACGAGCAGTACGTC.